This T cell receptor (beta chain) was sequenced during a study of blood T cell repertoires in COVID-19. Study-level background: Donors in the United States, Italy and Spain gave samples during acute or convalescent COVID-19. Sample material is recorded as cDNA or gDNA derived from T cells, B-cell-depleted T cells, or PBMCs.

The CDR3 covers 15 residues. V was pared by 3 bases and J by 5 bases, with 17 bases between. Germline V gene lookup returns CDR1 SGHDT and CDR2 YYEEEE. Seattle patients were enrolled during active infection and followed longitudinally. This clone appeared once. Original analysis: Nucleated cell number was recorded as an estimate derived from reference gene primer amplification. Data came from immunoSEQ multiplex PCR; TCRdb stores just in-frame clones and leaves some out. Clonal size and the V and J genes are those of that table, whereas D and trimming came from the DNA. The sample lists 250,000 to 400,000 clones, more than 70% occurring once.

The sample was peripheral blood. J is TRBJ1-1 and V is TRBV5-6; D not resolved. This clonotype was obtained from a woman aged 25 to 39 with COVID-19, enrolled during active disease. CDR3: CASSSTVGGQTEAFF. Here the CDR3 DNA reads TGTGCCAGCAGCTCTACGGTGGGCGGGCAAACTGAAGCTTTCTTT.